This T cell receptor beta chain is drawn from a study of PD-1 blockade in mismatch repair-deficient tumors (dated by TCRdb to 2015 to 2018). Broadly, across the study: The trial enrolled 85 to 100 consecutive patients with under 15 mismatch repair-deficient cancer types between September 2013 and September 2016, all previously treated and progressing. Tumor-associated T cell clones were tracked in the peripheral blood of patients responding to PD-1 blockade by deep sequencing of TCR CDR3 regions.

The library relied on the immunoSEQ multiplex PCR assay. The source is immuneACCESS, and TCRdb retained only in-frame sequences with V and J called. Part of the clones is not carried over; for the studies checked, unresolved V genes explain less than half of this, and the remainder is unexplained. The sample table contains roughly 79,000 clones; only one count was recorded for 70% to 90% of them. The ten largest clones take up approximately 5.5% of the sample. This clone was seen only a few times. Its antigen is unknown. Per-base quality was not reported, and no clone a single base away is much larger than it. General study outcomes and caveats: Tumor-resident clones, often undetectable in blood before treatment, expanded rapidly after pembrolizumab and then contracted, generally before radiologic responses.

For every enrolled patient, mismatch repair deficiency was confirmed by either polymerase chain reaction or immunohistochemistry. TCR sequencing was performed for a few patients who responded to pembrolizumab therapy. Pembrolizumab PD-1 blockade was prospectively tested in advanced mismatch repair-deficient cancers, regardless of tissue of origin, in the phase II trial. Serial peripheral blood T cell samples were collected before and at multiple times after starting PD-1 blockade. The timing of each blood sample was reported as weeks after the first dose of pembrolizumab. In the germline V gene, CDR1 corresponds to SGHTA and CDR2 to FQGTGA. V is cut by 2 bases and J by 2 bases, and the space between the germline ends is 13 bases. The CDR3 runs 15 amino acids, cysteine and phenylalanine included. Only the CDR3 part of the read is kept: 45 bases, read in frame from the first base.

The sample in question was peripheral blood, obtained 44 weeks after starting pembrolizumab. This receptor was obtained from an adult with mismatch repair-deficient cancer. The sequence joins TRBV7-3 to TRBJ2-7; possibly the D gene is TRBD2, per 6 matching bases. The CDR3: CASSLEASDTYEQYF. The nucleotides are TGTGCCAGCAGCTTAGAGGCTAGCGACACCTACGAGCAGTACTTC.